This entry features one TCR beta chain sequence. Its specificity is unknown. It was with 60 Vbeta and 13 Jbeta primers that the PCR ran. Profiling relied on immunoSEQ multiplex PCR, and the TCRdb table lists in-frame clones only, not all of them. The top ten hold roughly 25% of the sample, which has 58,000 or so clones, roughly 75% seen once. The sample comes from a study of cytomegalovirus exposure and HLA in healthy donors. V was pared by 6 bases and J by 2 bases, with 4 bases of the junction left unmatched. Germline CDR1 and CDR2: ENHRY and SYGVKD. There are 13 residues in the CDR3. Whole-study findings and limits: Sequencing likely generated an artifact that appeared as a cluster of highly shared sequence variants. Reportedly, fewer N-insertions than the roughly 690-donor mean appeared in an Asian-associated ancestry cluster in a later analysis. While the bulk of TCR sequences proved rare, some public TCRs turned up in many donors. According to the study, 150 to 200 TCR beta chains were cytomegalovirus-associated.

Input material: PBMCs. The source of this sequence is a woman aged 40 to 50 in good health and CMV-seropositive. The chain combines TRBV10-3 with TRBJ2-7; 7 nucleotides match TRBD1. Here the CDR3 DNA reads TGTGCCATCAGGGACAGGCCACCCTACGAGCAGTACTTC. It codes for CAIRDRPPYEQYF.